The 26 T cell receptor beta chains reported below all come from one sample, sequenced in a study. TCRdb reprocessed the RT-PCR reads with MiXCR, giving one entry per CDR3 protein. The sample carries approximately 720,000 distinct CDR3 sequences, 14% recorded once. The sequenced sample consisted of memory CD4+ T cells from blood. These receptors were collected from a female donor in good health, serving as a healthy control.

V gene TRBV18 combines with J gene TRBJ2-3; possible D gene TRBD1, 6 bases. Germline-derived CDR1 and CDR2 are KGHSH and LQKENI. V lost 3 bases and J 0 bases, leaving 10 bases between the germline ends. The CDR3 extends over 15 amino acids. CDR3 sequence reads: CASSPNRASTDTQYF. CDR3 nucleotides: TGTGCCAGCTCACCGAACAGGGCTAGCACAGATACGCAGTATTTT.

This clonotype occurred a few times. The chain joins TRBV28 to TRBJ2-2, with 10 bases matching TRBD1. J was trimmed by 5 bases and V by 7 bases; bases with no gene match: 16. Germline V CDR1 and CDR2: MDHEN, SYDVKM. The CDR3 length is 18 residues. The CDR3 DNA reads TGTGCCAGCACTAACTGGGCACTAGGGGACAGGGGAACCGGGGAGCTGTTTTTT. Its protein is CASTNWALGDRGTGELFF.

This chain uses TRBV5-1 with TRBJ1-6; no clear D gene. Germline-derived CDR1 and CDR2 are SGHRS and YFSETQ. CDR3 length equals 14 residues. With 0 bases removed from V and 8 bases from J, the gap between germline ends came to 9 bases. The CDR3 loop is CASSLVLADSPLHF. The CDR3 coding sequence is TGCGCCAGCAGCTTGGTCCTAGCGGATTCACCCCTCCACTTT.

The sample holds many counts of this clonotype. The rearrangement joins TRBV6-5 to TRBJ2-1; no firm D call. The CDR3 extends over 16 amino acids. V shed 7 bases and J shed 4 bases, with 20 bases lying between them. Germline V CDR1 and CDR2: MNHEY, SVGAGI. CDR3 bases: TGTGCCAGCACCCCGACCCCCCAGCGTCGGTACAATGAGCAGTTCTTC. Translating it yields CASTPTPQRRYNEQFF.

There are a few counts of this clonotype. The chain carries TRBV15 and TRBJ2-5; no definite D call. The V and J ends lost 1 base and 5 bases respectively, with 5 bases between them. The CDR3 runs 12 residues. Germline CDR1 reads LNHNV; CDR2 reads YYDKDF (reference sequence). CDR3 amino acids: CATSRGVETQYF. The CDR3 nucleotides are TGTGCCACCAGCAGAGGGGTTGAGACCCAGTACTTC.

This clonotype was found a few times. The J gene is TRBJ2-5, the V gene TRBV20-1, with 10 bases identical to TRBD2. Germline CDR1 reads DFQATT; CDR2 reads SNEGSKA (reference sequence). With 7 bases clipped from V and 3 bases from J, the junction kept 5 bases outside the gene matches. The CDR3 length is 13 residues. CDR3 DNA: TGCAGTGGCCCTACTAGCGGGAAAGAGACCCAGTACTTC. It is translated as CSGPTSGKETQYF.

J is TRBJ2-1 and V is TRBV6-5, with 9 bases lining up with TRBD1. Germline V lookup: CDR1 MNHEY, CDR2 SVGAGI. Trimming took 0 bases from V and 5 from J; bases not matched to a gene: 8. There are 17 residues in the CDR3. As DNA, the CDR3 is TGTGCCAGCAGTTACTCCTTACCGGGACAGGGACACAATGAGCAGTTCTTC. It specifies CASSYSLPGQGHNEQFF.

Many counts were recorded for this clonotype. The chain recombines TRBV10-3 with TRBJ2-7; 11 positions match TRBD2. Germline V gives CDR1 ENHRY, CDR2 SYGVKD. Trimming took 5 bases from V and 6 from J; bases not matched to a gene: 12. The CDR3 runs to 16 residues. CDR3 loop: CAISRTTSGVFSEQYF. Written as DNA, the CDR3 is TGTGCCATCAGTCGAACGACTAGCGGGGTTTTTTCCGAGCAGTACTTC.

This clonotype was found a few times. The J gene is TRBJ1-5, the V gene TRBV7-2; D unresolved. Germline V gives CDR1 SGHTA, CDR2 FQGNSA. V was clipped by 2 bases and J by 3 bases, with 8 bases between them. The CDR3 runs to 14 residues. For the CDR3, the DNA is TGTGCCAGCAGCTTACAGGCTTACAATCAGCCCCAGCATTTT. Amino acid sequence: CASSLQAYNQPQHF.

CDR3 DNA sequence: TGTGCCAGCAGCACCGTCCCCTGGGGGGCCTACGAGCAGTACTTC. It yields the protein CASSTVPWGAYEQYF. The chain has TRBV5-5 and TRBJ2-7, with D tentatively TRBD2 (6 bases). This CDR3 has 15 residues. Trimming removed 4 bases at V and 2 bases at J, with 16 bases between. Germline V gene data show CDR1 as SGHKS and CDR2 as YYEKEE (reference sequence).

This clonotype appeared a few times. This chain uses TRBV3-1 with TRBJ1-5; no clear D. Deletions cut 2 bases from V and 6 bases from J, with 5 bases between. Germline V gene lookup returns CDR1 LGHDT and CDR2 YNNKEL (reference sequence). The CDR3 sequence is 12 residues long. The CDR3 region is CASSQLGQPQHF. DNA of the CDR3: TGTGCCAGCAGCCAATTGGGTCAGCCCCAGCATTTT.

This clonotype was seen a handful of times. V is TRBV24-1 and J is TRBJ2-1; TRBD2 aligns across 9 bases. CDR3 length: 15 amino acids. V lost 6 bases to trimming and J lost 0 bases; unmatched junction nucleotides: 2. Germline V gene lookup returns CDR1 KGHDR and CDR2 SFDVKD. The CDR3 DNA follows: TGTGCCACCAGTAAAGCGGGAGGCTCCTACAATGAGCAGTTCTTC. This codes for CATSKAGGSYNEQFF.

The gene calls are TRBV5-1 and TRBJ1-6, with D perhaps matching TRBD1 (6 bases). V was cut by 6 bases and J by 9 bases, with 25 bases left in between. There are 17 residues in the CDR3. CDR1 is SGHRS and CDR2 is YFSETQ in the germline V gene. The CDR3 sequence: CASTNTDSTGLSSPLHF. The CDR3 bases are TGCGCCAGCACCAATACGGACAGTACAGGATTGAGTTCACCCCTCCACTTT. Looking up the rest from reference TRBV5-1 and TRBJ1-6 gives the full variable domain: KAGVTQTPRYLIKTRGQQVTLSCSPISGHRSVSWYQQTPGQGLQFLFEYFSETQRNKGNFPGRFSGRQFSNSRSEMNVSTLELGDSALYLCASTNTDSTGLSSPLHFGNGTRLTVT.

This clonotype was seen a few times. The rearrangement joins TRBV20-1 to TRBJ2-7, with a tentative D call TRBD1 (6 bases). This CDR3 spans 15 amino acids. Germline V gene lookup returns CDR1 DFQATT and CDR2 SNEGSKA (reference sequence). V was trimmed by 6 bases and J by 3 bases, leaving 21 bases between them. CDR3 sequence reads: CSATPGQRGNYEQYF. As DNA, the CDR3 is TGCAGTGCAACCCCCGGACAGAGGGGGAACTACGAGCAGTACTTC.

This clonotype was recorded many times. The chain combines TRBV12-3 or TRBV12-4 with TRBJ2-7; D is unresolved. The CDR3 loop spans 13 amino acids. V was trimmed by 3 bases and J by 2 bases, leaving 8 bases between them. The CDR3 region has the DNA TGTGCCAGCAGTTTGAGTGGGCCCTACGAGCAGTACTTC. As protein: CASSLSGPYEQYF.

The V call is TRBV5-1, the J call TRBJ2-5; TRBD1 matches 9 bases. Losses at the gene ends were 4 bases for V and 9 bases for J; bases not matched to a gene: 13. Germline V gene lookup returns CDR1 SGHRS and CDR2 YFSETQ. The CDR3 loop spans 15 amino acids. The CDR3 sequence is CASSVDRGGIQAQYF. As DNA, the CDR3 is TGCGCCAGCAGCGTGGACAGGGGTGGTATTCAGGCCCAGTACTTC. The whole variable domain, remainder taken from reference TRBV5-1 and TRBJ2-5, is KAGVTQTPRYLIKTRGQQVTLSCSPISGHRSVSWYQQTPGQGLQFLFEYFSETQRNKGNFPGRFSGRQFSNSRSEMNVSTLELGDSALYLCASSVDRGGIQAQYFGPGTRLLVL.

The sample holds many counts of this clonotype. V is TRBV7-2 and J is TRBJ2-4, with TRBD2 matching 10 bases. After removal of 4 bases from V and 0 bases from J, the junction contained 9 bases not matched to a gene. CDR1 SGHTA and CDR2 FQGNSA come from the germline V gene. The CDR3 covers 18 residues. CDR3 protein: CASSSRLAGDSAKNIQYF. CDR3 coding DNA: TGTGCCAGCAGCTCGAGACTAGCGGGCGACTCAGCCAAAAACATTCAGTACTTC.

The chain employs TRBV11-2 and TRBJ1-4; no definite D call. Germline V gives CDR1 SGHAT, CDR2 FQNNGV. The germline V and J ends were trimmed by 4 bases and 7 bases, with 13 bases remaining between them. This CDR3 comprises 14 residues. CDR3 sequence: CASSSDWTFEKLFF. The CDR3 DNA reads TGTGCCAGCAGCTCCGACTGGACCTTTGAAAAACTGTTTTTT. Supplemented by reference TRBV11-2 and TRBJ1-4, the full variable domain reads EAGVAQSPRYKIIEKRQSVAFWCNPISGHATLYWYQQILGQGPKLLIQFQNNGVVDDSQLPKDRFSAERLKGVDSTLKIQPAKLEDSAVYLCASSSDWTFEKLFFGSGTQLSVL.

This chain's CDR3 is CASSGDRVRGGTQYF. The CDR3 DNA is TGTGCCAGCAGCGGGGACAGGGTTCGCGGGGGTACGCAGTATTTT. This chain joins TRBV28 and TRBJ2-3, with 9 bases fitting TRBD1. Trimming took 6 bases from V and 8 from J; bases not matched to a gene: 12. The CDR3 contains 15 residues. Germline V CDR1 and CDR2: MDHEN, SYDVKM.

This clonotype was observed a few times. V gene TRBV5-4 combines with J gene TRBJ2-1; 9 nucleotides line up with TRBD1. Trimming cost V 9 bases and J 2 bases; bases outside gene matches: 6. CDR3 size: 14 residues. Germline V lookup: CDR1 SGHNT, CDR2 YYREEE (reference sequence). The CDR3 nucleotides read TGTGCCACCCTGGACAGGGGTGCCTACAATGAGCAGTTCTTC. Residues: CATLDRGAYNEQFF. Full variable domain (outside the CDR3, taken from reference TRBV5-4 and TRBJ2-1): ETGVTQSPTHLIKTRGQQVTLRCSSQSGHNTVSWYQQALGQGPQFIFQYYREEENGRGNFPPRFSGLQFPNYSSELNVNALELDDSALYLCATLDRGAYNEQFFGPGTRLTVL.

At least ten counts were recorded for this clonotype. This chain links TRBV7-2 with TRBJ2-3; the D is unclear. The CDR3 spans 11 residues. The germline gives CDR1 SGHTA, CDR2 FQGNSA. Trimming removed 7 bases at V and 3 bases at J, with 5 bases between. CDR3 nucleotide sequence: TGTGCCAGCAAAATAACAGATACGCAGTATTTT. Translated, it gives CASKITDTQYF.

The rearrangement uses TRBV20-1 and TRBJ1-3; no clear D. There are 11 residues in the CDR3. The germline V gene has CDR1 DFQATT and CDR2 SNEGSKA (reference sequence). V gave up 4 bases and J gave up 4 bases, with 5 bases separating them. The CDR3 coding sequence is TGCAGTGCTACCCAGGGAAACACCATATATTTT. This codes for CSATQGNTIYF.

This chain's CDR3 is CATNREYEQFF. CDR3 nucleotide sequence: TGTGCCACCAACAGGGAATATGAGCAGTTCTTC. This chain joins TRBV6-5 and TRBJ2-1, with D perhaps TRBD1 (6 bases). The ends were cut back, 10 bases at V and 8 bases at J, with 12 bases in the middle. Germline-derived CDR1 and CDR2 are MNHEY and SVGAGI. CDR3 size: 11 residues.

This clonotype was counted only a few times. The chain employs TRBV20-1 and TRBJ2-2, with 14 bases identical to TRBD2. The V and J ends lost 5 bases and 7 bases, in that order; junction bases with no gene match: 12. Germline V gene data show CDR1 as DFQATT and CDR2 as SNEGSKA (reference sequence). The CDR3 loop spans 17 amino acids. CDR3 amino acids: CSAPRLAGGPVGGELFF. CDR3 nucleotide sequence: TGCAGTGCTCCCCGACTAGCGGGAGGGCCAGTAGGCGGGGAGCTGTTTTTT.

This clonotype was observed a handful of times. CDR3 protein: CSAWTEYRYTF. As DNA, the CDR3 is TGCAGTGCTTGGACAGAATATCGCTACACCTTC. V usage is TRBV20-1 and J usage is TRBJ1-2; D might be TRBD1 (6 bases). Germline values: CDR1 DFQATT, CDR2 SNEGSKA (reference sequence). The CDR3 extends over 11 amino acids. V lost 5 bases, J lost 9 bases, and 13 bases lay in between.

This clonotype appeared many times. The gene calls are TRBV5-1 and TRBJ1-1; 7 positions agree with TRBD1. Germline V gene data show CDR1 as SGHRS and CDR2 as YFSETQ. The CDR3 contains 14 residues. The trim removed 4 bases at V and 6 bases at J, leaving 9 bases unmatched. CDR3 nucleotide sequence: TGCGCCAGCAGCATGACAGGGCCAGCCCCTGAAGCTTTCTTT. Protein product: CASSMTGPAPEAFF. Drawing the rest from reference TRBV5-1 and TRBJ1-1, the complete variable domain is KAGVTQTPRYLIKTRGQQVTLSCSPISGHRSVSWYQQTPGQGLQFLFEYFSETQRNKGNFPGRFSGRQFSNSRSEMNVSTLELGDSALYLCASSMTGPAPEAFFGQGTRLTVV.